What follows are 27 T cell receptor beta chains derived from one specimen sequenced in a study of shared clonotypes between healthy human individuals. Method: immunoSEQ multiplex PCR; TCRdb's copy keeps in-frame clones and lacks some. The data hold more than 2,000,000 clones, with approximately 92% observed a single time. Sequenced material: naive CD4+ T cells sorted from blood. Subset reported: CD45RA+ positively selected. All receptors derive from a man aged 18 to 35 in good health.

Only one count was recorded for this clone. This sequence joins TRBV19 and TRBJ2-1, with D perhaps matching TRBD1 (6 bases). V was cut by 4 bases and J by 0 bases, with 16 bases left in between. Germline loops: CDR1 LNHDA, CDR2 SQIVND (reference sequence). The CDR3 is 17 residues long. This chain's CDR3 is CASSTLGTPSSYNEQFF. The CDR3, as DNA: TGTGCCAGTAGTACGCTCGGGACACCGAGCTCCTACAATGAGCAGTTCTTC.

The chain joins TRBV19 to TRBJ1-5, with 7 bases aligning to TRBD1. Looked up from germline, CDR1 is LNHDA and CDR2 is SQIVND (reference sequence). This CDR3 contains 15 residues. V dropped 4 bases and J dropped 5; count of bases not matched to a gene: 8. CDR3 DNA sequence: TGTGCCAGTAGTAAAACGACAGGGAGCCATCAGCCCCAGCATTTT. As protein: CASSKTTGSHQPQHF.

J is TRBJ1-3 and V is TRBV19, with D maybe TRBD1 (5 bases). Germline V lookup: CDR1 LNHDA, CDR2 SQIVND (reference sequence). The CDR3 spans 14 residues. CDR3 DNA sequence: TGTGCGGGATATGGGACCCAACGGCGGGGGACCATATATTTT. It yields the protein CAGYGTQRRGTIYF.

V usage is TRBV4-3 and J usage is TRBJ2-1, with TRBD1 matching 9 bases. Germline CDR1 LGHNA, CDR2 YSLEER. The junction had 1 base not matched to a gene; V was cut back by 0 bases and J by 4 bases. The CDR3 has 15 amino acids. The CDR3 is CASSQEGQGYNEQFF. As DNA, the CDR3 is TGCGCCAGCAGCCAAGAGGGACAGGGATACAATGAGCAGTTCTTC.

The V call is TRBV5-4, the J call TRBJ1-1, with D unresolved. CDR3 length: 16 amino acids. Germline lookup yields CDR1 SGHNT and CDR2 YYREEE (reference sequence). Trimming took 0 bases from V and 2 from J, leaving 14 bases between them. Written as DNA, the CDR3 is TGTGCCAGCAGCTTGGGTCAGACATCGTCTAACACTGAAGCTTTCTTT. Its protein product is CASSLGQTSSNTEAFF.

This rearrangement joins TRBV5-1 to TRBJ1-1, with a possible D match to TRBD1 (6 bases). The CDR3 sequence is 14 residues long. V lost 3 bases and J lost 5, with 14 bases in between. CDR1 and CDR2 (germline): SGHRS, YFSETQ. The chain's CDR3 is CASSSAGTSTEAFF. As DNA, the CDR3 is TGCGCCAGCAGCTCGGCAGGGACATCTACTGAAGCTTTCTTT.

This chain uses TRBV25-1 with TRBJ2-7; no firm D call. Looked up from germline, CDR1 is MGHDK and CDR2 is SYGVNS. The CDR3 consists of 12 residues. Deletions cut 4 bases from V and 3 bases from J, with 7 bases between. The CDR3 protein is CASSVSSYEQYF. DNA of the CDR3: TGTGCCAGCAGTGTATCCAGCTACGAGCAGTACTTC.

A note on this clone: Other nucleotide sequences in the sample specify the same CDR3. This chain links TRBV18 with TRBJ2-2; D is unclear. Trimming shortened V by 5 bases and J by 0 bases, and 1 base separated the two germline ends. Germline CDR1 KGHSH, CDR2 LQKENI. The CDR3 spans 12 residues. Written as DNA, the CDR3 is TGTGCCAGCTCAACGAACACCGGGGAGCTGTTTTTT. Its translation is CASSTNTGELFF.

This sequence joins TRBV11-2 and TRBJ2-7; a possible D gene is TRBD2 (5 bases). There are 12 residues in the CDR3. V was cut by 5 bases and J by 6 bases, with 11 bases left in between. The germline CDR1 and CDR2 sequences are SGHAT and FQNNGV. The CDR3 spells CASSPSGLEQYF. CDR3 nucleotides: TGTGCCAGCAGCCCCTCAGGACTCGAGCAGTACTTC.

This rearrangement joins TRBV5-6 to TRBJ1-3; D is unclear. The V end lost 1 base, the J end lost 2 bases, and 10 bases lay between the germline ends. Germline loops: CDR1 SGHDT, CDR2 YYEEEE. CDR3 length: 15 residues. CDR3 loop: CASSLPAGPGNTIYF. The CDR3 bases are TGTGCCAGCAGCTTGCCGGCAGGCCCTGGAAACACCATATATTTT.

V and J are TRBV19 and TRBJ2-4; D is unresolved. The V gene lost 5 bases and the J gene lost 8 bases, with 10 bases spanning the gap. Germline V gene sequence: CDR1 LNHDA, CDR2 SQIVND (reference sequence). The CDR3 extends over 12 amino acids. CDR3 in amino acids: CASSPNWDIQYF. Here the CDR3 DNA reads TGTGCCAGTAGTCCCAATTGGGACATTCAGTACTTC. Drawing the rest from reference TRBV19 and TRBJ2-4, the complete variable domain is DGGITQSPKYLFRKEGQNVTLSCEQNLNHDAMYWYRQDPGQGLRLIYYSQIVNDFQKGDIAEGYSVSREKKESFPLTVTSAQKNPTAFYLCASSPNWDIQYFGAGTRLSVL.

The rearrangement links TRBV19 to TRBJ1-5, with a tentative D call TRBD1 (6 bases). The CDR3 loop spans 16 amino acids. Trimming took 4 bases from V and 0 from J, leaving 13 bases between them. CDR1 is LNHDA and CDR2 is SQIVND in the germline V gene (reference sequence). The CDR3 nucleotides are TGTGCCAGTAGTAGTCCGGGGGGCTATAGCAATCAGCCCCAGCATTTT. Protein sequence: CASSSPGGYSNQPQHF. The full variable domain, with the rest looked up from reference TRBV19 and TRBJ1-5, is DGGITQSPKYLFRKEGQNVTLSCEQNLNHDAMYWYRQDPGQGLRLIYYSQIVNDFQKGDIAEGYSVSREKKESFPLTVTSAQKNPTAFYLCASSSPGGYSNQPQHFGDGTRLSIL.

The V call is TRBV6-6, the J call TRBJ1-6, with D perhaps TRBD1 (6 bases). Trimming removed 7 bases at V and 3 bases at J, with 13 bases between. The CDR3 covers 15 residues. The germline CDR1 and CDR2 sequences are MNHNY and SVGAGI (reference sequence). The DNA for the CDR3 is TGTGCCAGCACCTGGACAGAGAACTATAATTCACCCCTCCACTTT. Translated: CASTWTENYNSPLHF.

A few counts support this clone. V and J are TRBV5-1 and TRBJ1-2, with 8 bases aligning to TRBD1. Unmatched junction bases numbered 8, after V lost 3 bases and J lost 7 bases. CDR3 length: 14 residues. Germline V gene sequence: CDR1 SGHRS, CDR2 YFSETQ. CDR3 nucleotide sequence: TGCGCCAGCAGCTATGACGACAGGGGACTTGGCTACACCTTC. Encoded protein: CASSYDDRGLGYTF.

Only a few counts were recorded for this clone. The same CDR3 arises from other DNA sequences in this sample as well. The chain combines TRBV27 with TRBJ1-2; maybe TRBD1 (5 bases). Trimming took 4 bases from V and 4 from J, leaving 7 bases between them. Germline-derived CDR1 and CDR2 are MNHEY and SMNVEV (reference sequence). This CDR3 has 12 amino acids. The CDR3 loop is CASSSGGYGYTF. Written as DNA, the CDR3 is TGTGCCAGCAGTTCGGGGGGCTATGGCTACACCTTC.

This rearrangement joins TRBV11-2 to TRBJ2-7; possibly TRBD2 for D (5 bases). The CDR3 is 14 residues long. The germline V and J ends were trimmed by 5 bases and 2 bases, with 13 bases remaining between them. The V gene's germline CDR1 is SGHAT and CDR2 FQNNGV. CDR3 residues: CASSTIAGPYEQYF. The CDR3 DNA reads TGTGCCAGCAGCACAATTGCGGGCCCCTACGAGCAGTACTTC.

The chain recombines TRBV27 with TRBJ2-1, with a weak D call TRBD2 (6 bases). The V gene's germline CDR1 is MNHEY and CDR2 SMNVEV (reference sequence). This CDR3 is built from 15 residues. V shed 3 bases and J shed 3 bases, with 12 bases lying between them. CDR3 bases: TGTGCCAGCAGTTTTGTGGAGGGTTACTACAATGAGCAGTTCTTC. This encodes CASSFVEGYYNEQFF.

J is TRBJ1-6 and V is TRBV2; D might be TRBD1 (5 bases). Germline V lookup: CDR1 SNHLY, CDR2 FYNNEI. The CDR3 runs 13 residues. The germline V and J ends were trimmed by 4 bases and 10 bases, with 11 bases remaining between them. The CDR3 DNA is TGTGCCAGCAGTGCCCAGGGTGACTCACCCCTCCACTTT. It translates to CASSAQGDSPLHF.

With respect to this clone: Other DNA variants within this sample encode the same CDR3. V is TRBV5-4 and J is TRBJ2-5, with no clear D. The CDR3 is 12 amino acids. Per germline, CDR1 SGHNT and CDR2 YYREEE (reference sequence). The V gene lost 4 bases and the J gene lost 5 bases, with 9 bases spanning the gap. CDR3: CASSPVGETQYF. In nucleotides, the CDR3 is TGTGCCAGCAGCCCGGTAGGGGAGACCCAGTACTTC.

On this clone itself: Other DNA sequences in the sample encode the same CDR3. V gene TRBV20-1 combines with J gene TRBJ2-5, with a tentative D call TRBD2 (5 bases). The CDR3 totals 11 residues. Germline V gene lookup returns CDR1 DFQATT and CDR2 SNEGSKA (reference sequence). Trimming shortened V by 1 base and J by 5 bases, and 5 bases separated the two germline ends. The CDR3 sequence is CSARGRETQYF. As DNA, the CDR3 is TGCAGTGCTAGAGGGAGGGAGACCCAGTACTTC.

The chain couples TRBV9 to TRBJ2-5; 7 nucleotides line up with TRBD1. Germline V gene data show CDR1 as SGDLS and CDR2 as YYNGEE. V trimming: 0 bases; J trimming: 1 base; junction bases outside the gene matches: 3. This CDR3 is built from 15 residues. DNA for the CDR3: TGTGCCAGCAGCGTAGATAGGGGGCCCCAAGAGACCCAGTACTTC. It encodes CASSVDRGPQETQYF.

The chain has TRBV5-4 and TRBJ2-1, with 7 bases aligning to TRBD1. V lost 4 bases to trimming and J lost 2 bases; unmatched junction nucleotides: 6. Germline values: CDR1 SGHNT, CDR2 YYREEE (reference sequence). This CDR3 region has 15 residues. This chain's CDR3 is CASSPTGAAYNEQFF. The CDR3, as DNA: TGTGCCAGCAGCCCTACAGGGGCCGCCTACAATGAGCAGTTCTTC.

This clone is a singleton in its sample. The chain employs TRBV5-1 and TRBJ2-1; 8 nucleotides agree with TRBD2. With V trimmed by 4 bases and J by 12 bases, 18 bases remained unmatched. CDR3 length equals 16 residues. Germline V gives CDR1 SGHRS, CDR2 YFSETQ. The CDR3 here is CASSLAPGTSLWRQFF. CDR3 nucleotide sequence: TGCGCCAGCAGCCTGGCCCCCGGGACTAGTCTTTGGCGGCAGTTCTTC.

CDR3 residues: CASSPGQGRVYEQYF. The CDR3 bases are TGTGCCAGCAGCCCTGGACAGGGAAGGGTATACGAGCAGTACTTC. This rearrangement joins TRBV28 to TRBJ2-7; TRBD1 aligns across 8 bases. The CDR3 runs 15 residues. The germline V gene encodes CDR1 MDHEN and CDR2 SYDVKM. The V and J ends lost 6 bases and 4 bases, in that order; junction bases with no gene match: 11.

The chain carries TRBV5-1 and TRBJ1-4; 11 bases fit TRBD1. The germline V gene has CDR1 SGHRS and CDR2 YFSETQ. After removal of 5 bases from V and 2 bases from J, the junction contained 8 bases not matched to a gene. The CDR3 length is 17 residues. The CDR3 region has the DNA TGCGCCAGCAGTCGGGGACAGGGGGTTACGACTAATGAAAAACTGTTTTTT. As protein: CASSRGQGVTTNEKLFF.

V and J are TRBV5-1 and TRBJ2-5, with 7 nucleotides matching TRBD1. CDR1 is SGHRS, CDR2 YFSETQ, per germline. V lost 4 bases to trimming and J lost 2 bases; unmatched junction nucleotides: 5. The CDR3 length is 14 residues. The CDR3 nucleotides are TGCGCCAGCAGCAGAGGGACAGAGCAAGAGACCCAGTACTTC. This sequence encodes CASSRGTEQETQYF.

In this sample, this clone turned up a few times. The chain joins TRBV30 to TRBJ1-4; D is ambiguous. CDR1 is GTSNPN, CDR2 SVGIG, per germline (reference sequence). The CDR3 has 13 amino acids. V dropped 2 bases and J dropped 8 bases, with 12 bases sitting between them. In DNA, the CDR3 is TGTGCCTGGAGTCTAGACACGTACGAAAAACTGTTTTTT. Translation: CAWSLDTYEKLFF.